This TCR beta chain was captured by sequencing in a study of Graves' ophthalmopathy and Graves' hyperthyroidism. Study-wide context: Where ophthalmopathy was absent within 18 months of follow-up, hyperthyroidism was stable. The study's findings and limits: In predicting ophthalmopathy progression, the model reached over 55% sensitivity and 72% to 85% specificity.

Beta-chain TCR CDR3 regions were amplified from RNA transcripts. HTBI primers were used in a first-round RT-PCR, which preceded a second-round multiplex PCR. From the multiplex PCR reads, TCRdb called clonotypes with MiXCR, one entry per CDR3 protein. Of roughly 1.1 million distinct CDR3 sequences detected, about 35% appear once; the ten largest clones hold approximately 12%. To note about this clonotype: Its antigen is not identified.

Other autoimmune diseases, uncontrolled infections, pregnancy or lactation led to the exclusion of patients. Germline V gene sequence: CDR1 DFQATT, CDR2 SNEGSKA (reference sequence). The CDR3 extends over 14 amino acids. V was clipped by 4 bases and J by 6 bases; unmatched bases: 7. The source is an adult man with Graves' hyperthyroidism. This chain uses TRBV20-1 with TRBJ2-2; 8 bases align to TRBD1. What was sequenced was peripheral blood or thyroid tissue (not recorded which). CDR3 DNA sequence: TGCAGTGCTACCGGGACAGGTGTGCCCGGGGAGCTGTTTTTT. Encoded protein: CSATGTGVPGELFF.